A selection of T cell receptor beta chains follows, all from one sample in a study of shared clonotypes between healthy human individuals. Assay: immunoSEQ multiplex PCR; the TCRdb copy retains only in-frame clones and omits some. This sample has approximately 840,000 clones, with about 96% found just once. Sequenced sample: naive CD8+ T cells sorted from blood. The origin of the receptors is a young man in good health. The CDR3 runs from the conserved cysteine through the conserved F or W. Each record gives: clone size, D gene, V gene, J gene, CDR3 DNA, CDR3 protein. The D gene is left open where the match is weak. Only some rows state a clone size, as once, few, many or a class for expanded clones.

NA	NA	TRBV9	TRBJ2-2	TGTGCCAGCAGCGTAGGGGACCCTTACACCGGGGAGCTGTTTTTT	CASSVGDPYTGELFF
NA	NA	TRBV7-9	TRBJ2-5	TGTGCCAGCAGCTTTGCTGAACAAGAGACCCAGTACTTC	CASSFAEQETQYF
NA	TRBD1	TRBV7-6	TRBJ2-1	TGTGCCAGCAGCAGCTTAGGGGGCACTGGGGGCTACAATGAGCAGTTCTTC	CASSSLGGTGGYNEQFF
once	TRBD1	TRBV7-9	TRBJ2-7	TGTGCCAGCAGCCCGAGGGACAGCTCCTACGAGCAGTACTTC	CASSPRDSSYEQYF
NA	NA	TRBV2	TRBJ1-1	TGTGCCAGCAGTGAAGCTGGGACCTTGGCGGAGGCTTTCTTT	CASSEAGTLAEAFF
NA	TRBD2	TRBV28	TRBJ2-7	TGTGCCAGCAGTTCCTTAGCGGGACTAAACGAGCAGTACTTC	CASSSLAGLNEQYF
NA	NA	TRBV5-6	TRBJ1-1	TGTGCCAGCAGCTTGTTCAGTGAAGCTTTCTTT	CASSLFSEAFF
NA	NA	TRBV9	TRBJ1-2	TGTGCCAGCAGATCAGGGTATAGCTATGGCTACACCTTC	CASRSGYSYGYTF
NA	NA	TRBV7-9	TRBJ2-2	TGTGCCAGCAGCTCCCAGACAGATCCGAACACCGGGGAGCTGTTTTTT	CASSSQTDPNTGELFF
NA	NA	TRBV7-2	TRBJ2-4	TGTGCCAGCAGCTTTGTCGAGGACATTCAGTACTTC	CASSFVEDIQYF
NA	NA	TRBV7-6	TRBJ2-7	TGTGCCAGCAGCTGGGGACAACACTACGAGCAGTACTTC	CASSWGQHYEQYF
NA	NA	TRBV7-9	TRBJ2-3	TGTGCCAGCAGCTTATCACAGGAGGGGTATTTT	CASSLSQEGYF
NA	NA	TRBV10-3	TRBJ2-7	TGTGCCATCCAGGGCGGGACGGGGTACGAGCAGTACTTC	CAIQGGTGYEQYF
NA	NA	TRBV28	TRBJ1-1	TGTGCCAGCAGTTTAGGGCCCCAAGACAGGAACACTGAAGCTTTCTTT	CASSLGPQDRNTEAFF
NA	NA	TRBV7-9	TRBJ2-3	TGTGCCAGCAGCTTAGAGGATACGCAGTATTTT	CASSLEDTQYF
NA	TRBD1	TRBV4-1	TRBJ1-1	TGCGCCAGCAGCATCCGACAGGGGACGATGAACACTGAAGCTTTCTTT	CASSIRQGTMNTEAFF
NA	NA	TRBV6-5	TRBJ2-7	TGTGCCAGCAGCTTACGGGATGGGCTAGAGCAGTACTTC	CASSLRDGLEQYF
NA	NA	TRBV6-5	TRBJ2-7	TGTGCCAGCAGTATCTCTGGGACACCCTACGAGCAGTACTTC	CASSISGTPYEQYF
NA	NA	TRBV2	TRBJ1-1	TGTGCCAGACAACAGGGCAACACTGAAGCTTTCTTT	CARQQGNTEAFF
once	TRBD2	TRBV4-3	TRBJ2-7	TGCGCCAGCAGCCAGCGACCGGGGGGTTACGAGCAGTACTTC	CASSQRPGGYEQYF
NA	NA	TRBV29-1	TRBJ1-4	TGCAGCGTTGCCCCAGAGTGGGGGGAAAAACTGTTTTTT	CSVAPEWGEKLFF
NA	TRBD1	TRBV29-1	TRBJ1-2	TGCAGCGTTGATTGGGACAGGGGGCCGGGTGGCTACACCTTC	CSVDWDRGPGGYTF
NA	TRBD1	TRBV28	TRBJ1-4	TGTGCCAGCAGTCCCAACAGGGGACCTAATGAAAAACTGTTTTTT	CASSPNRGPNEKLFF
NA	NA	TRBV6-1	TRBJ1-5	TGTGCCAGCAGTAGACACAGGAGCAATCAGCCCCAGCATTTT	CASSRHRSNQPQHF
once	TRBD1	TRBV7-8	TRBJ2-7	TGTGCCAGCAGCTTCGGGACAGGGGGCGAGCAGTACTTC	CASSFGTGGEQYF
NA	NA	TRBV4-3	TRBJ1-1	TGCGCCAGCAGCCAAGATAGATCGGGAACTGAAGCTTTCTTT	CASSQDRSGTEAFF
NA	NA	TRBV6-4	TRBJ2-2	TGTGCCAGCAGTGACAGGAACACCGGGGAGCTGTTTTTT	CASSDRNTGELFF
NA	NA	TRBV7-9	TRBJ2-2	TGTGCCAGCACCGAACTGGTGGGGCGTCCTTCGAACACCGGGGAGCTGTTTTTT	CASTELVGRPSNTGELFF
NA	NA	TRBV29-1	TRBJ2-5	TGCAGCGGGCTAATCGGGGAAGATGAGACCCAGTACTTC	CSGLIGEDETQYF
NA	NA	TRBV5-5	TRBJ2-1	TGTGCCAGCAGCTTCTACGACTCCTACAATGAGCAGTTCTTC	CASSFYDSYNEQFF
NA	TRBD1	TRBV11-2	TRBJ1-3	TGTGCCAGCAGCCCACAGGGGAGCTCTGGAAACACCATATATTTT	CASSPQGSSGNTIYF
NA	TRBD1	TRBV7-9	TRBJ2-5	TGTGCCAGCAGCTCCCCCGGACAGGGCTTGGAGACCCAGTACTTC	CASSSPGQGLETQYF
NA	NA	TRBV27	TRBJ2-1	TGTGCCAGCGGGCAGGGCACCTACAATGAGCAGTTCTTC	CASGQGTYNEQFF
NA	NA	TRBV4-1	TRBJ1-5	TGCGCCAGCAGCCAATCAGGGGAAAGCCAGCCCCAGCATTTT	CASSQSGESQPQHF
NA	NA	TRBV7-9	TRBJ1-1	TGTGCCAGCAGCTCCTTTCCACGGGGGGAGGTCACTGAAGCTTTCTTT	CASSSFPRGEVTEAFF
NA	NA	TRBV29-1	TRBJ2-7	TGCAGCGTTGATACCAGGTACGAGCAGTACTTC	CSVDTRYEQYF
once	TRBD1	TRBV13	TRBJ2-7	TGTGCCAGCAGCACCGGACAGGGGGGGCACGAGCAGTACTTC	CASSTGQGGHEQYF
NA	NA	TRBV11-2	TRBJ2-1	TGTGCCAGCAGCTTGGGGCGGGGATCCTACAATGAGCAGTTCTTC	CASSLGRGSYNEQFF
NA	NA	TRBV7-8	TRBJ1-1	TGTGCCAGCAGCCTCCTCGGCAGGGCAGACACTGAAGCTTTCTTT	CASSLLGRADTEAFF